These T cell receptor beta chains were read from a single sample in a study of vaccination and CD4 T cells after COVID-19. One entry per CDR3 protein, called by TCRdb with MiXCR from the PCR reads. The data contain around 9,800 distinct CDR3 sequences, around 23% of them singletons. The antigens these receptors bind are not known. The sequencing here drew on CD4+ T cells from blood, cultured in vitro, taken after SARS-CoV-2 vaccination. These receptors came from a human donor who had recovered from COVID-19. Each CDR3 is given with its conserved first and last residue. The D gene is left open where the match is weak. Size is omitted from some rows. Given values are once, few, many or a class for expanded clones.

size	D	V	length	J	CDR3	DNA
medium-sized	.	TRBV20-1	15	TRBJ1-6	CSAQTAGADNSPLHF	TGCAGTGCCCAGACTGCGGGGGCCGATAATTCACCCCTCCACTTT
.	TRBD2	TRBV20-1	18	TRBJ2-2	CSAAALAAIRGDTGELFF	TGCAGTGCTGCGGCACTAGCGGCCATAAGGGGAGACACCGGGGAGCTGTTTTTT
few	.	TRBV6-5	13	TRBJ1-2	CASSFGPYYGYTF	TGTGCCAGCAGTTTCGGACCTTACTATGGCTACACCTTC
.	.	TRBV5-1	14	TRBJ2-7	CASNEAGPTYEQYF	TGCGCCAGCAATGAGGCGGGCCCAACCTACGAGCAGTACTTC
.	TRBD1	TRBV19	16	TRBJ1-1	CASLPGRDRASPEAFF	TGTGCCAGCCTCCCGGGGAGGGACAGGGCCTCTCCTGAAGCTTTCTTT
few	TRBD1	TRBV6-5	16	TRBJ1-6	CASSSPGGIWNSPLHF	TGTGCCAGCAGTTCACCAGGGGGCATTTGGAATTCACCCCTCCACTTT
.	TRBD1	TRBV7-2	15	TRBJ1-6	CASSLADRGRSPLHF	TGTGCCAGCAGCTTAGCGGACAGGGGGCGTTCACCCCTCCACTTT
medium-sized	.	TRBV27	15	TRBJ2-5	CASSSGGIGQETQYF	TGTGCCAGCAGTTCGGGCGGGATCGGCCAAGAGACCCAGTACTTC
.	.	TRBV6-2/TRBV6-3	12	TRBJ1-2	CASSYAGFGYTF	TGTGCCAGCAGTTACGCCGGTTTCGGCTACACCTTC
medium-sized	TRBD2	TRBV7-2	17	TRBJ2-5	CASSPGLAGGVSKTQYF	TGTGCCAGCAGCCCGGGACTAGCGGGAGGGGTGTCAAAGACCCAGTACTTC
few	TRBD2	TRBV28	16	TRBJ2-1	CASPPPGREEYNEQFF	TGTGCCAGCCCCCCACCGGGACGGGAGGAGTACAATGAGCAGTTCTTC
.	.	TRBV24-1	14	TRBJ2-5	CATSDPGQQETQYF	TGTGCCACCAGTGACCCGGGACAACAAGAGACCCAGTACTTC
.	.	TRBV5-3	12	TRBJ1-2	CARSLTVYGYTF	TGTGCCAGAAGCTTGACGGTTTATGGCTACACCTTC
.	.	TRBV6-1	12	TRBJ2-5	CASSLNKETQYF	TGTGCCAGCAGTCTCAACAAAGAGACCCAGTACTTC
medium-sized	.	TRBV28	16	TRBJ1-1	CASSLFLGSGNTEAFF	TGTGCCAGCAGTTTATTTCTGGGAAGTGGAAACACTGAAGCTTTCTTT
.	.	TRBV6-1	14	TRBJ1-1	CASSPRTFVTEAFF	TGTGCCAGCAGCCCTCGGACCTTTGTAACTGAAGCTTTCTTT
medium-sized	TRBD2	TRBV20-1	18	TRBJ2-5	CSARVASGRAGFLETQYF	TGCAGTGCTAGAGTAGCTAGCGGGAGGGCCGGGTTCCTGGAGACCCAGTACTTC
few	TRBD2	TRBV28	16	TRBJ2-7	CASRPGGGLRLYEQYF	TGTGCCAGCAGACCCGGGGGGGGGCTACGTCTTTACGAGCAGTACTTC
.	TRBD2	TRBV28	16	TRBJ2-3	CASSLSAGVTTDTQYF	TGTGCCAGCAGTTTATCAGCGGGAGTAACGACAGATACGCAGTATTTT
.	TRBD1	TRBV20-1	15	TRBJ2-7	CSAKPGTGSSYEQYF	TGCAGTGCTAAGCCGGGGACAGGGAGCTCCTACGAGCAGTACTTC
.	TRBD2	TRBV9	16	TRBJ2-1	CASSALAGGFIEEQFF	TGTGCCAGCAGCGCGTTAGCGGGGGGCTTCATAGAGGAGCAGTTCTTC
medium-sized	TRBD2	TRBV27	18	TRBJ2-5	CASSSLLTPSGVGETQYF	TGTGCCAGCAGTTCCCTACTGACCCCTAGCGGGGTGGGAGAGACCCAGTACTTC
medium-sized	.	TRBV28	13	TRBJ1-5	CASSPPGSQPQHF	TGTGCCAGCAGTCCGCCGGGATCTCAGCCCCAGCATTTT
medium-sized	.	TRBV20-1	11	TRBJ1-2	CSATANYGYTF	TGCAGTGCTACAGCTAACTATGGCTACACCTTC
medium-sized	TRBD1	TRBV7-8	17	TRBJ2-7	CASSLPRQGSSSYEQYF	TGTGCCAGCAGCTTACCCCGACAGGGCTCCAGCTCCTACGAGCAGTACTTC
few	TRBD2	TRBV20-1	15	TRBJ2-1	CSARDQRGGSYEQFF	TGCAGTGCTAGAGATCAACGGGGGGGCAGCTATGAGCAGTTCTTC
once	.	TRBV19	16	TRBJ1-5	CASSIAGGYSNQPQHF	TGTGCCAGTAGTATAGCGGGGGGCTATAGCAATCAGCCCCAGCATTTT
few	.	TRBV7-8	16	TRBJ1-5	CASSFGSVGRNQPQHF	TGTGCCAGCAGCTTTGGATCGGTCGGGCGCAATCAGCCCCAGCATTTT
.	TRBD2	TRBV24-1	14	TRBJ2-5	CATPLTSGEETQYF	TGTGCCACCCCCCTGACTAGCGGAGAAGAGACCCAGTACTTC
.	.	TRBV7-9	16	TRBJ2-2	CASSLAAGVGAGELFF	TGTGCCAGCAGCTTAGCTGCTGGGGTAGGTGCCGGGGAGCTGTTTTTT
.	.	TRBV4-3	18	TRBJ2-7	CASSQVRSGASGTYEQYF	TGCGCCAGCAGCCAAGTCCGCTCGGGGGCTAGCGGAACCTACGAGCAGTACTTC
few	.	TRBV7-2	13	TRBJ1-5	CASSLESDSPQHF	TGTGCCAGCAGCTTAGAAAGTGACTCTCCCCAGCATTTT
.	.	TRBV6-1	15	TRBJ2-7	CASRDWSQRTLEQYF	TGTGCCAGCAGAGACTGGTCCCAACGGACCCTCGAGCAGTACTTC
few	.	TRBV6-1	14	TRBJ1-1	CASSGHGRDTEAFF	TGTGCCAGCAGTGGCCACGGACGGGACACTGAAGCTTTCTTT
few	.	TRBV5-1	13	TRBJ2-5	CASSGLLGKTQYF	TGCGCCAGCAGCGGACTATTGGGAAAGACCCAGTACTTC
.	TRBD1	TRBV6-1	14	TRBJ1-6	CAGRTGIENSPLHF	TGTGCCGGCAGGACAGGGATAGAGAATTCACCCCTCCACTTT
.	.	TRBV6-1	13	TRBJ1-5	CASSGGDNQPQHF	TGTGCCAGCAGCGGAGGGGACAATCAGCCCCAGCATTTT
few	.	TRBV28	14	TRBJ1-2	CASSLGGGAYGYTF	TGTGCCAGCAGTCTAGGAGGGGGGGCCTATGGCTACACCTTC
few	.	TRBV29-1	13	TRBJ2-5	CSVTGQHQETQYF	TGCAGCGTGACCGGACAGCACCAAGAGACCCAGTACTTC
few	TRBD2	TRBV29-1	14	TRBJ2-5	CSVASGNSQETQYF	TGCAGCGTAGCTAGCGGGAACTCCCAAGAGACCCAGTACTTC